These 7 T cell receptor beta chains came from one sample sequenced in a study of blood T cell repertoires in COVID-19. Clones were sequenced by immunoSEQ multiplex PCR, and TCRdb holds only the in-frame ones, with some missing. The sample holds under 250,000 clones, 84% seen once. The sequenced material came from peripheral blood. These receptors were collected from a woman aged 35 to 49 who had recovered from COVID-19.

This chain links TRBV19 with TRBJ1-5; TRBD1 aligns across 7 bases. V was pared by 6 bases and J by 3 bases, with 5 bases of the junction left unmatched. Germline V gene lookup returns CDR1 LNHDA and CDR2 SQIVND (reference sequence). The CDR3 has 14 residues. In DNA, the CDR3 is TGTGCCAGTAGCGTCAGGGGGGACAATCAGCCCCAGCATTTT. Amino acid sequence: CASSVRGDNQPQHF.

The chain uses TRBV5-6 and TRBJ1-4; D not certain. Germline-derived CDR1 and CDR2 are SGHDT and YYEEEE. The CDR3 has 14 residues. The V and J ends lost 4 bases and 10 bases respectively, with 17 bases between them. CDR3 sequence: CASSRRLQDGKLFF. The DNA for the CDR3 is TGTGCCAGCAGCAGGAGGTTGCAGGACGGAAAACTGTTTTTT. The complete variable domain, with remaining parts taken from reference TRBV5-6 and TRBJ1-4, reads DAGVTQSPTHLIKTRGQQVTLRCSPKSGHDTVSWYQQALGQGPQFIFQYYEEEERQRGNFPDRFSGHQFPNYSSELNVNALLLGDSALYLCASSRRLQDGKLFFGSGTQLSVL.

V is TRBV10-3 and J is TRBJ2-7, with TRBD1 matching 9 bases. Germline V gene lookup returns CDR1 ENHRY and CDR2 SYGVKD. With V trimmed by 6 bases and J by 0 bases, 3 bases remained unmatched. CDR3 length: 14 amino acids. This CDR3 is CAIRQGANSYEQYF. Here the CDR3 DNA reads TGTGCCATCAGACAGGGGGCCAACTCCTACGAGCAGTACTTC.

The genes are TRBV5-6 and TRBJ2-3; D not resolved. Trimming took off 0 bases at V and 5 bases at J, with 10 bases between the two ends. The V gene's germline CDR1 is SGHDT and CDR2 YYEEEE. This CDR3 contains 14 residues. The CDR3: CASSLARSRDTQYF. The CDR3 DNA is TGTGCCAGCAGCTTGGCCCGTTCTAGAGATACGCAGTATTTT.

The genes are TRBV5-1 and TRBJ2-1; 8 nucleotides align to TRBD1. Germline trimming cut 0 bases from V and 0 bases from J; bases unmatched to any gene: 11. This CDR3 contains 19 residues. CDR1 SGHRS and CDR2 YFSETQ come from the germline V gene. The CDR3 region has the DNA TGCGCCAGCAGCTTGGCCATGTCAGGGGGCCGAAGCTCCTACAATGAGCAGTTCTTC. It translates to CASSLAMSGGRSSYNEQFF.

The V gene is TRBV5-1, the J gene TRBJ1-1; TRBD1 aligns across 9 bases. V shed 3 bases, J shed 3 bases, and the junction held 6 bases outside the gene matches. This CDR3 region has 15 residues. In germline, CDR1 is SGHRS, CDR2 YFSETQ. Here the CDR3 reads CASSSGTGSDTEAFF. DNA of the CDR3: TGCGCCAGCAGCTCCGGGACAGGGAGTGACACTGAAGCTTTCTTT. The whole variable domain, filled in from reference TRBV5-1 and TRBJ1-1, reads KAGVTQTPRYLIKTRGQQVTLSCSPISGHRSVSWYQQTPGQGLQFLFEYFSETQRNKGNFPGRFSGRQFSNSRSEMNVSTLELGDSALYLCASSSGTGSDTEAFFGQGTRLTVV.

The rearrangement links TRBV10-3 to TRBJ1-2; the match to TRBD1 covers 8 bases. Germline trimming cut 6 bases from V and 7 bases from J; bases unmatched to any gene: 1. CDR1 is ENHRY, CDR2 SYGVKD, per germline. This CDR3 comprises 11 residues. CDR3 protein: CAIRTGVGYTF. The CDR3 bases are TGTGCCATCAGGACAGGGGTTGGCTACACCTTC.